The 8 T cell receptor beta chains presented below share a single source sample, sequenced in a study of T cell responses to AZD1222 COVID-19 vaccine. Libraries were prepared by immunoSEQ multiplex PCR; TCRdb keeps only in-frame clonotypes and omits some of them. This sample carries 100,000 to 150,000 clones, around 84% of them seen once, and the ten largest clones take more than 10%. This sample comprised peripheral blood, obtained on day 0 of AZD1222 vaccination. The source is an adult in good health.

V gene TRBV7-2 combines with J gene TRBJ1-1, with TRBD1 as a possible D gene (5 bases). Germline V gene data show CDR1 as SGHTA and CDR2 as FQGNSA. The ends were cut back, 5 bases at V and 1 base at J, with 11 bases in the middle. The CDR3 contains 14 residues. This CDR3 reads CASSLDSSNTEAFF. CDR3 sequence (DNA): TGTGCCAGCAGCCTAGACAGCTCGAACACTGAAGCTTTCTTT.

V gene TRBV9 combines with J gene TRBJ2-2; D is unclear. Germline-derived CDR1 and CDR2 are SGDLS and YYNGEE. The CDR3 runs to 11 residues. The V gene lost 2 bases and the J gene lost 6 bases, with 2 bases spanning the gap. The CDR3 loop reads CASSVSGELFF. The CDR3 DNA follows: TGTGCCAGCAGCGTCTCCGGGGAGCTGTTTTTT.

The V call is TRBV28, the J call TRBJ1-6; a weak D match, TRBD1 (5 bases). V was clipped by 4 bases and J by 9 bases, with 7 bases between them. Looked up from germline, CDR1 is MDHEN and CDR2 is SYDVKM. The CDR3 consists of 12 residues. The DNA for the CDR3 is TGTGCCAGCAGTTCCGGGGGTTCACCCCTCCACTTT. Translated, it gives CASSSGGSPLHF.

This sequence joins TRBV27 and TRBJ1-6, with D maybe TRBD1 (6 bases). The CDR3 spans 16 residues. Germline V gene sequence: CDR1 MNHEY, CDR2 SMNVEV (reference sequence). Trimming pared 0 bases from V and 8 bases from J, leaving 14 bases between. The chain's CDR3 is CASSLSRGGTYSPLHF. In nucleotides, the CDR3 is TGTGCCAGCAGTTTATCGAGAGGGGGTACCTATTCACCCCTCCACTTT.

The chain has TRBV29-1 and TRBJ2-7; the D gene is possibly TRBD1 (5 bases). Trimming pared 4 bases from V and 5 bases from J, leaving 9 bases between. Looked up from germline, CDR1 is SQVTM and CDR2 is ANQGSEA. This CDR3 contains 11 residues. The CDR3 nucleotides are TGCAGCGTTGGCCAGGGCAACGAGCAGTACTTC. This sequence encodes CSVGQGNEQYF.

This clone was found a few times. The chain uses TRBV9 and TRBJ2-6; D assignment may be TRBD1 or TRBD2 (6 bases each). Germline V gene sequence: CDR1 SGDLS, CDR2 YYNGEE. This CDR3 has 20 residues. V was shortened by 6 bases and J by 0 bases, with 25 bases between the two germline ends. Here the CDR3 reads CASTSYPGGRGISGANVLTF. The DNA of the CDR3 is TGTGCCAGCACCTCATACCCCGGGGGCAGGGGAATCTCTGGGGCCAACGTCCTGACTTTC.

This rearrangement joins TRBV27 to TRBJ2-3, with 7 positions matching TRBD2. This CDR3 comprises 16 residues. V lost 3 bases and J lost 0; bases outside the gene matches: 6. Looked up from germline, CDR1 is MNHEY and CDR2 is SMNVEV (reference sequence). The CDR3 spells CASSFWPSGSTDTQYF. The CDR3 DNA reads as TGTGCCAGCAGTTTCTGGCCTAGCGGTAGCACAGATACGCAGTATTTT.

In nucleotides, the CDR3 is TGTGCCAGCAGCTTAACCCGGACAGGGGTCTACGAGCAGTACTTC. This gives the protein CASSLTRTGVYEQYF. The chain couples TRBV7-9 to TRBJ2-7; the match to TRBD1 covers 9 bases. Germline V gene data show CDR1 as SEHNR and CDR2 as FQNEAQ (reference sequence). The CDR3 is 15 amino acids. V gave up 2 bases and J gave up 3 bases; unmatched junction bases: 5.